The 14 T cell receptor beta chains listed next were all sequenced from one sample in a study of T cell responses to AZD1222 COVID-19 vaccine (dated by TCRdb to the early 2020s). The sample's time point, from its label and the paper: baseline before first vaccination. The protocol used for the library was the immunoSEQ multiplex PCR assay. TCRdb's version of the immuneACCESS table is confined to in-frame rearrangements and falls short of the full clone set. An unresolved V gene accounts for under half of the shortfall where checked; the remainder is of unknown origin. The sample has some 180,000 clones on record, roughly 92% of them singletons. Of the sample, roughly 1.3% is held by the ten largest clones. The input for sequencing was peripheral blood, taken on day 0 of AZD1222 vaccination. The receptors stem from an adult in good health.

The chain has TRBV7-8 and TRBJ1-1; D is undetermined. CDR3 length equals 12 residues. The V gene lost 1 base and the J gene lost 6 bases, with 6 bases spanning the gap. The germline V gene has CDR1 SGHVS and CDR2 FQNEAQ. CDR3 DNA sequence: TGTGCCAGCAGCTTAGTTGCGGCTGAAGCTTTCTTT. Translation: CASSLVAAEAFF.

The V gene is TRBV6-6, the J gene TRBJ2-2, with D hard to call. The CDR3 covers 15 residues. The germline V gene encodes CDR1 MNHNY and CDR2 SVGAGI (reference sequence). Trimming removed 7 bases at V and 6 bases at J, with 18 bases between. The CDR3, as DNA: TGTGCCAGCACCCTTAGTCGGGTTTCGGCCGGGGAGCTGTTTTTT. Protein product: CASTLSRVSAGELFF.

The V and J genes are TRBV9 and TRBJ1-2; weak D call: TRBD1 (5 bases). The CDR3 has 13 residues. Germline V gene sequence: CDR1 SGDLS, CDR2 YYNGEE. The ends were cut back, 4 bases at V and 5 bases at J, with 12 bases in the middle. CDR3 sequence reads: CASSTRDGYGYTF. The DNA for the CDR3 is TGTGCCAGCAGCACCCGGGACGGATATGGCTACACCTTC. Combining the CDR3 with reference TRBV9 and TRBJ1-2 gives the whole variable domain DSGVTQTPKHLITATGQRVTLRCSPRSGDLSVYWYQQSLDQGLQFLIQYYNGEERAKGNILERFSAQQFPDLHSELNLSSLELGDSALYFCASSTRDGYGYTFGSGTRLTVV.

The genes are TRBV11-3 and TRBJ2-2; D not certain. Between the trimmed V and J ends, which lost 4 bases and 4 bases, there was a span of 7 bases. Germline V gives CDR1 SGHNT, CDR2 YENEEA. CDR3 size: 13 residues. Here the CDR3 DNA reads TGTGCCAGCAGCTCCGAACCCACCGGGGAGCTGTTTTTT. Protein product: CASSSEPTGELFF.

J is TRBJ2-7 and V is TRBV4-1; 11 nucleotides align to TRBD2. CDR1 and CDR2 (germline): MGHRA, YSYEKL. The CDR3 is made up of 15 amino acids. The trim removed 0 bases at V and 2 bases at J, leaving 0 bases unmatched. This CDR3 is CASSQETSGAYEQYF. The CDR3, as DNA: TGCGCCAGCAGCCAAGAGACTAGCGGGGCCTACGAGCAGTACTTC.

A few counts support this clone. The chain joins TRBV2 to TRBJ1-2, with no clear D. V was pared by 2 bases and J by 0 bases, with 13 bases between. CDR3 length: 16 residues. Germline V gives CDR1 SNHLY, CDR2 FYNNEI. CDR3 sequence (DNA): TGTGCCAGCAGTGAAATGGAGCGTGCGGCTAACTATGGCTACACCTTC. Translated: CASSEMERAANYGYTF.

The V gene is TRBV30, the J gene TRBJ1-3; D gene uncertain. The V end was cut by 1 base, the J end by 1 base, with 8 bases between. This CDR3 spans 14 amino acids. Germline assignment: CDR1 GTSNPN and CDR2 SVGIG (reference sequence). The CDR3 region is CAWSGTDSGNTIYF. DNA of the CDR3: TGTGCCTGGAGTGGTACGGATTCTGGAAACACCATATATTTT. Supplemented by reference TRBV30 and TRBJ1-3, the full variable domain reads SQTIHQWPATLVQPVGSPLSLECTVEGTSNPNLYWYRQAAGRGLQLLFYSVGIGQISSEVPQNLSASRPQDRQFILSSKKLLLSDSGFYLCAWSGTDSGNTIYFGEGSWLTVV.

Here the CDR3 reads CAISEMGRLSSYNEQFF. CDR3 coding DNA: TGTGCCATCAGTGAGATGGGAAGGTTAAGCTCCTACAATGAGCAGTTCTTC. This chain links TRBV10-3 with TRBJ2-1; no clear D gene. CDR3 length: 17 residues. The V and J ends lost 2 bases and 0 bases respectively, with 14 bases between them. Germline V CDR1 and CDR2: ENHRY, SYGVKD.

V and J are TRBV2 and TRBJ1-5, with a tentative D call TRBD1 (6 bases). This CDR3 contains 17 residues. CDR1 is SNHLY and CDR2 is FYNNEI in the germline V gene. The V end was cut by 10 bases, the J end by 0 bases, with 22 bases between. CDR3 residues: CATRPPGGPYSNQPQHF. CDR3 DNA sequence: TGTGCCACTCGCCCTCCGGGGGGGCCGTATAGCAATCAGCCCCAGCATTTT.

This chain connects TRBV2 to TRBJ1-6; 9 positions agree with TRBD1. Germline-derived CDR1 and CDR2 are SNHLY and FYNNEI. The V gene end was trimmed by 7 bases and the J gene end by 5 bases; junction bases not matched to a gene: 3. There are 14 residues in the CDR3. This CDR3 reads CASTGTGNNSPLHF. Written as DNA, the CDR3 is TGTGCCAGCACCGGGACAGGGAATAATTCACCCCTCCACTTT. Variable domain in full (rest from reference TRBV2 and TRBJ1-6): EPEVTQTPSHQVTQMGQEVILRCVPISNHLYFYWYRQILGQKVEFLVSFYNNEISEKSEIFDDQFSVERPDGSNFTLKIRSTKLEDSAMYFCASTGTGNNSPLHFGNGTRLTVT.

CDR3 sequence (DNA): TGTGCCAGCTCAATTACGACAGGGGTGTCCTACGAGCAGTACTTC. As protein: CASSITTGVSYEQYF. V usage is TRBV18 and J usage is TRBJ2-7, with 8 nucleotides matching TRBD1. Germline CDR1 KGHSH, CDR2 LQKENI. The CDR3 consists of 15 residues. The ends lost 5 bases at V and 1 base at J; junction bases unmatched: 7.

V and J are TRBV6-5 and TRBJ1-2; 7 bases are a match to TRBD1. V lost 6 bases to trimming and J lost 3 bases; unmatched junction nucleotides: 4. This CDR3 comprises 13 residues. Germline CDR1 MNHEY, CDR2 SVGAGI. CDR3 sequence (DNA): TGTGCCAGCAGACCCACAGGGGACTATGGCTACACCTTC. This gives the protein CASRPTGDYGYTF.

The V and J genes are TRBV19 and TRBJ2-1; D ambiguous. V was clipped by 3 bases and J by 12 bases, with 9 bases between them. The CDR3 runs 11 residues. Germline V lookup: CDR1 LNHDA, CDR2 SQIVND (reference sequence). CDR3 residues: CASSIGPSQFF. CDR3 nucleotide sequence: TGTGCCAGTAGTATTGGTCCGTCGCAGTTCTTC. Filled out from reference TRBV19 and TRBJ2-1, the complete variable domain reads DGGITQSPKYLFRKEGQNVTLSCEQNLNHDAMYWYRQDPGQGLRLIYYSQIVNDFQKGDIAEGYSVSREKKESFPLTVTSAQKNPTAFYLCASSIGPSQFFGPGTRLTVL.

The J gene is TRBJ2-7, the V gene TRBV30; D is ambiguous. CDR1 and CDR2 (germline): GTSNPN, SVGIG (reference sequence). The CDR3 is 13 amino acids. Trimming removed 7 bases at V and 9 bases at J, with 22 bases between. The DNA of the CDR3 is TGTGCCTCCCTAAGGGATCCCCCAGCTGGGCAGTACTTC. Protein product: CASLRDPPAGQYF. Full variable domain (outside the CDR3, taken from reference TRBV30 and TRBJ2-7): SQTIHQWPATLVQPVGSPLSLECTVEGTSNPNLYWYRQAAGRGLQLLFYSVGIGQISSEVPQNLSASRPQDRQFILSSKKLLLSDSGFYLCASLRDPPAGQYFGPGTRLTVT.